Listed here are 12 T cell receptor beta chains from one sample, sequenced in a study of spatial heterogeneity in lung cancer. Time point: sample taken at primary tumor resection. Whole RNA obtained from tumor, nontumor lung or frozen PBMC underwent sequencing without sorting. TCRdb passed the 5' RACE reads through MiXCR, listing each CDR3 protein once. In the table there are approximately 1,000 distinct CDR3 sequences, 27% of which are singletons. The material sequenced was PBMCs, taken at surgery. These receptors were taken from a female donor with early-stage non-small cell lung cancer.

About this clonotype itself: Given a much more abundant clone one base away, this may be a read error. A library made for alpha chains picked up this beta chain off target, so its size means little. The V gene is TRBV5-1, the J gene TRBJ2-2; no firm D call. With 0 bases removed from V and 5 bases from J, the gap between germline ends came to 5 bases. Germline V gene sequence: CDR1 SGHRS, CDR2 YFSETQ. This CDR3 comprises 13 residues. The CDR3 region is CASSLDETGELFF. The CDR3 nucleotides read TGCGCCAGCAGCTTGGACGAGACCGGGGAGCTGTTTTTT. The whole variable domain, remainder taken from reference TRBV5-1 and TRBJ2-2, is KAGVTQTPRYLIKTRGQQVTLSCSPISGHRSVSWYQQTPGQGLQFLFEYFSETQRNKGNFPGRFSGRQFSNSRSEMNVSTLELGDSALYLCASSLDETGELFFGEGSRLTVL.

This clonotype came up a few times. In a library made to pick up alpha chains, this beta chain is a stray read with a size that means little. The chain combines TRBV27 with TRBJ2-7; D might be TRBD2 (5 bases). In germline, CDR1 is MNHEY, CDR2 SMNVEV (reference sequence). The V end was cut by 5 bases, the J end by 6 bases, with 14 bases between. This CDR3 has 13 residues. CDR3 region: CASSATSAGEQYF. CDR3 DNA sequence: TGTGCCAGCAGTGCCACCTCCGCGGGCGAGCAGTACTTC.

This clonotype rates as large. This beta chain came through as a stray read in a library set up for alpha chains, and its size says little. V and J are TRBV5-1 and TRBJ2-1; D is uncertain. V gave up 0 bases and J gave up 5 bases, with 12 bases separating them. Per the germline V gene, CDR1 is SGHRS and CDR2 is YFSETQ. There are 15 residues in the CDR3. CDR3 coding DNA: TGCGCCAGCAGCTTGGGGCCGGCACAAAACAATGAGCAGTTCTTC. Amino acids: CASSLGPAQNNEQFF.

This clonotype showed up just a few times. As an off-target read in a library built for alpha chains, this beta chain has a frequency of little significance. The chain is built from TRBV27 and TRBJ1-2, with TRBD1 matching over 7 bases. Germline V gene data show CDR1 as MNHEY and CDR2 as SMNVEV (reference sequence). Trimming took 4 bases from V and 8 from J; bases not matched to a gene: 7. The CDR3 is 13 amino acids. The CDR3 DNA reads TGTGCCAGCAGTTACCGACAGGGCCGCGGCTACACCTTC. It encodes CASSYRQGRGYTF.

Remarks on this clonotype: Since it is a stray read in a library aimed at alpha chains, this beta chain has a size that is not meaningful. The V gene is TRBV4-2, the J gene TRBJ2-1, with 12 bases lining up with TRBD2. Germline values: CDR1 LGHNA, CDR2 YNFKEQ. This CDR3 comprises 17 residues. The trim removed 4 bases at V and 9 bases at J, leaving 13 bases unmatched. The CDR3 loop is CASSPLLGLAGIGEQFF. The DNA for the CDR3 is TGTGCCAGCAGCCCACTCCTCGGACTAGCGGGGATAGGTGAGCAGTTCTTC.

This clonotype was seen a handful of times. This beta chain is a stray sequence in a library constructed for alpha chains; its clone size is not meaningful. The chain recombines TRBV12-3 or TRBV12-4 with TRBJ2-1; the D gene is possibly TRBD1 (7 bases). V was clipped by 3 bases and J by 8 bases, with 14 bases between them. This CDR3 is 14 amino acids long. The CDR3 spells CASSFQGGHDEQFF. CDR3 in DNA: TGTGCCAGCAGTTTCCAGGGGGGTCATGATGAGCAGTTCTTC.

By proportion, this clonotype is large. The library was designed around alpha chains, so this beta chain is a stray read whose abundance carries little weight. The chain joins TRBV28 to TRBJ2-2, with 8 bases fitting TRBD1. After removal of 8 bases from V and 6 bases from J, the junction contained 14 bases not matched to a gene. Germline V CDR1 and CDR2: MDHEN, SYDVKM. The CDR3 runs to 16 residues. The CDR3 loop reads CASSEISDRAAGELFF. The CDR3 bases are TGTGCCAGCTCCGAGATCTCGGACAGGGCGGCCGGGGAGCTGTTTTTT.

This clonotype is labeled large. Since the library was made to target alpha chains, this beta chain is a stray read and its abundance is not meaningful. The chain links TRBV7-2 to TRBJ1-2; 7 bases map to TRBD1. CDR3 size: 13 residues. Germline CDR1 is SGHTA and CDR2 is FQGNSA. The J segment lost 9 bases and the V segment lost 4 bases, leaving 8 bases of the junction unmatched. CDR3: CASSSTGPMSYTF. The CDR3 coding sequence is TGTGCCAGCAGCTCGACAGGGCCTATGAGCTACACCTTC.

Comments on this clonotype: Being off target in a library aimed at alpha chains, this beta chain has a size of little meaning. This chain uses TRBV7-2 with TRBJ2-7; D may be TRBD2 (6 bases). This CDR3 is built from 13 residues. Trimming pared 1 base from V and 5 bases from J, leaving 9 bases between. The germline V gene encodes CDR1 SGHTA and CDR2 FQGNSA. This CDR3 reads CASSLVWEDEQYF. The CDR3 nucleotides read TGTGCCAGCAGCTTAGTATGGGAGGACGAGCAGTACTTC.

Remarks on this clonotype: In a library made to pick up alpha chains, this beta chain is a stray read with a size that means little. CDR3 in amino acids: CATSSTSNEQFF. The DNA for the CDR3 is TGTGCCACCAGCTCCACTAGTAATGAGCAGTTCTTC. V usage is TRBV24-1 and J usage is TRBJ2-1; possible D gene TRBD2, 5 bases. The ends were cut back, 7 bases at V and 7 bases at J, with 10 bases in the middle. CDR1 is KGHDR, CDR2 SFDVKD, per germline. The CDR3 spans 12 residues.

Notes on this clonotype: For a library built for alpha chains, this beta chain is a stray read; little rests on its size. This chain connects TRBV6-5 to TRBJ2-5; 8 positions match TRBD2. The CDR3 totals 15 residues. V lost 6 bases, J lost 5 bases, and 11 bases stayed unmatched. The V gene's germline CDR1 is MNHEY and CDR2 SVGAGI. CDR3 in amino acids: CASSFGGAGAETQYF. For the CDR3, the DNA is TGTGCCAGCAGCTTCGGCGGAGCGGGAGCCGAGACCCAGTACTTC.

Turning to this clonotype: Because this beta chain is a stray read in a library intended to capture alpha chains, its abundance should not be given much weight. V and J are TRBV7-2 and TRBJ2-2; 12 bases fit TRBD2. CDR1 and CDR2 (germline): SGHTA, FQGNSA. The CDR3 is 16 residues long. Losses at the gene ends were 5 bases for V and 6 bases for J; bases not matched to a gene: 7. The chain's CDR3 is CASSPRLAGVAGELFF. Written as DNA, the CDR3 is TGTGCCAGCAGCCCTCGACTAGCGGGAGTTGCCGGGGAGCTGTTTTTT.